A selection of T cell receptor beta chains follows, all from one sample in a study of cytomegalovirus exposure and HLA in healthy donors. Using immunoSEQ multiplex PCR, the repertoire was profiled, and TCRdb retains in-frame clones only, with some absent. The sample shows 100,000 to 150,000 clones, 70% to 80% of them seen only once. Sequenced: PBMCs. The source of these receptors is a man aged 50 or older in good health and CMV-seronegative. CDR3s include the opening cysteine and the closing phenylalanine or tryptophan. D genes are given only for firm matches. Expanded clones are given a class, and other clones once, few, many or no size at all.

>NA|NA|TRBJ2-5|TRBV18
TGTGCCAGCTCACGGGACTTTCAAGAGACCCAGTACTTC
CASSRDFQETQYF
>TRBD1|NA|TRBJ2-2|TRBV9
TGTGCCAGCAACAGGGGATTTGGAACCGGGGAGCTGTTTTTT
CASNRGFGTGELFF
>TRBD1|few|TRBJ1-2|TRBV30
TGTGCCTGGGATGGGACAGAGAACTATGGCTACACCTTC
CAWDGTENYGYTF
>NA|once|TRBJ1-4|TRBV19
TGTGCCAGTAGCGAGGGAGAGGGAGAAAAACTGTTTTTT
CASSEGEGEKLFF
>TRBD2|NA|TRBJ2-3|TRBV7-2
TGTGCCAGCGGAAAGCGGGGGACAGATACGCAGTATTTT
CASGKRGTDTQYF
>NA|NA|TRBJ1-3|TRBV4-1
TGCGCCAGCAGCCAAGTGTGGGGGCTGGGTGGAAACACCATATATTTT
CASSQVWGLGGNTIYF
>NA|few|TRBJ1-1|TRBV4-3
TGCGCCAGCAGCCAAGATCCCCACAGTAAGAACACTGAAGCTTTCTTT
CASSQDPHSKNTEAFF
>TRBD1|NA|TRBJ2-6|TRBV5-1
TGCGCCAGCAGCTTGGGTGGGACAGGTCCCTCTGGGGCCAACGTCCTGACTTTC
CASSLGGTGPSGANVLTF
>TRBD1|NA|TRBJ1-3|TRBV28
TGTGCCAGCAGTTTCCCGACAGGGAGCTCTGGAAACACCATATATTTT
CASSFPTGSSGNTIYF
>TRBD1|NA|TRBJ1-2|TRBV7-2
TGTGCCAGCGAGTCGGCGGTGACAGGGGCGTATGACTACACCTTC
CASESAVTGAYDYTF
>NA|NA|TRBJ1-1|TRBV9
TGTGCCAGCAGCGTAATAAGCACGAACACTGAAGCTTTCTTT
CASSVISTNTEAFF
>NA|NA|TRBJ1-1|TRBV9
TGTGCCAGCAGCGGGGGGGGGCGACGGTTACAAGAAGCTTTCTTT
CASSGGGRRLQEAFF
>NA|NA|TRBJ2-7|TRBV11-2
TGTGCCAGCAGCTTAGCTCTATCCTACGAGCAGTACTTC
CASSLALSYEQYF
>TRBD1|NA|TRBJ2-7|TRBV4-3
TGCGCCAGCAGCCGAGTGACAGGGGCCTACGAGCAGTACTTC
CASSRVTGAYEQYF